This is a list of T cell receptor beta chains from one sample in a study of T cell repertoires in cytomegalovirus infection. Using its own MiXCR run on the reads, TCRdb lists one record per CDR3 protein. The sample yields around 280,000 distinct CDR3 sequences, 8% to 10% seen once. Sequenced sample: PBMCs. The origin of the receptors is a human donor in good health (CMV status not recorded). Some clones in this sample may be carry-over from other donors' samples. Both conserved end residues are part of each CDR3. Fields, in order: V gene, J gene, CDR3 protein.

V: TRBV6-2/TRBV6-3; J: TRBJ2-1; CDR3: CASSYSRVDEQFF
V: TRBV29-1; J: TRBJ2-7; CDR3: CSVGGGMRYEQYF
V: TRBV18; J: TRBJ2-1; CDR3: CASSPIGWGGNEQFF
V: TRBV20-1; J: TRBJ2-3; CDR3: CSAKAGGGTDTQYF
V: TRBV29-1; J: TRBJ2-1; CDR3: CSVVKSGASRGYNEQFF
V: TRBV20-1; J: TRBJ2-3; CDR3: CSARGGMRLATDTQYF
V: TRBV20-1; J: TRBJ1-4; CDR3: CSARRNEKLFF
V: TRBV5-5; J: TRBJ1-5; CDR3: CASSFREMQPQHF
V: TRBV28; J: TRBJ2-7; CDR3: CASIGSKSYEQYF
V: TRBV7-9; J: TRBJ1-2; CDR3: CASTAYTAGNGYTF
V: TRBV28; J: TRBJ2-4; CDR3: CASSAGPGAKNIQYF
V: TRBV15; J: TRBJ1-3; CDR3: CATSSAAGVSGNTIYF
V: TRBV20-1; J: TRBJ2-3; CDR3: CSARALGTSGVGTQYF
V: TRBV7-2; J: TRBJ1-5; CDR3: CASSRTDWEPQHF
V: TRBV6-6; J: TRBJ1-2; CDR3: CASSYSDRSYGYTF
V: TRBV7-2; J: TRBJ1-2; CDR3: CASSLVGGDYGYTF
V: TRBV18; J: TRBJ1-1; CDR3: CASSLSTGTTEAFF
V: TRBV28; J: TRBJ1-2; CDR3: CASIQGGGYTF
V: TRBV6-5; J: TRBJ1-1; CDR3: CASIGSRDEAFF
V: TRBV20-1; J: TRBJ1-6; CDR3: CSARLPSEGSPLHF
V: TRBV2; J: TRBJ1-1; CDR3: CASIRQPYTEAFF
V: TRBV7-9; J: TRBJ1-5; CDR3: CASSLGGGTNQPQHF
V: TRBV20-1; J: TRBJ2-5; CDR3: CSAIGGRKTQYF
V: TRBV20-1; J: TRBJ2-3; CDR3: CSAGPLAGGPYTQYF
V: TRBV7-8; J: TRBJ2-7; CDR3: CASSSQWGVTYEQYF
V: TRBV29-1; J: TRBJ1-1; CDR3: CSVEVRQYTEAFF
V: TRBV5-1; J: TRBJ1-4; CDR3: CASSWGTVGEKLFF
V: TRBV7-9; J: TRBJ2-1; CDR3: CASSLVRHSSYNEQFF
V: TRBV28; J: TRBJ2-1; CDR3: CASSLAVQAKNEQFF
V: TRBV7-9; J: TRBJ2-3; CDR3: CASSFTSGGRVDTQYF
V: TRBV10-3; J: TRBJ2-1; CDR3: CAISAEQGRNEQFF
V: TRBV2; J: TRBJ1-6; CDR3: CASGGRSPHF
V: TRBV5-4; J: TRBJ1-1; CDR3: CASSLSSVTEAFF
V: TRBV6-5; J: TRBJ2-5; CDR3: CASSYEGFAETQYF
V: TRBV20-1; J: TRBJ2-5; CDR3: CSARWETGVETQYF
V: TRBV20-1; J: TRBJ2-5; CDR3: CSARKTGIMETQYF